This T cell receptor beta chain was found in a study of OX40 agonist ivuxolimab in advanced cancers. Background for the entire study: Ivuxolimab, which targeted the costimulatory receptor OX40 (CD134), was an agonistic, fully human IgG2 monoclonal antibody. Intravenous ivuxolimab was administered to patients every 2 weeks at six dose levels: 0.01, 0.1, 0.3, 1.5, 3 and 10 mg/kg. Of the 50 or so patients in dose escalation, 19 had hepatocellular carcinoma, around 15 had melanoma, 9 had renal cell carcinoma and 9 had head and neck cancer. A male proportion of approximately 83% and a mean age of approximately 58 years, ranging from roughly 20 to 80, were recorded for the dose-escalation cohort. Prior anti-PD-1, anti-PD-L1 or anti-CTLA-4 therapy was permitted, and 40% of dose-escalation patients had received checkpoint inhibitors. Partial responses occurred in three dose-escalation patients, of whom one had hepatocellular carcinoma and two had cutaneous melanoma. Peripheral TCRbeta sequencing aimed to test whether ivuxolimab altered TCR sequence diversity and caused clonal T-cell expansion. The paper covers the monotherapy dose-escalation part of the phase I ivuxolimab trial, which included N ≈ 50 patients.

From a lookup of the germline V gene, CDR1 and CDR2 are SNHLY and FYNNEI. The CDR3 contains 12 residues, cysteine and phenylalanine counted. Just the 36-base CDR3 DNA is kept, in frame starting at base 1. The full study reports these points: Partial responders in the 0.1-3.0 mg/kg groups had among the lowest normalized peripheral clonal expansion, especially among CD8+ T cells. Low levels of normalized T-cell clonal expansion were also seen in some nonresponding patients. Clonal expansion of both CD4+ and CD8+ blood T cells was observed from baseline to week 6 at doses 0.1 to 3.0 mg/kg. After ivuxolimab, expanded clones were on average more numerous among CD8+ T cells than among CD4+ T cells. Antigen specificity was not determined for the clonally expanded peripheral T cells.

Notes on this clone: Its target antigen remains unknown. Per-nucleotide qualities are absent, and no much larger clonotype sits a single base away.

For sequencing of the TCRbeta CDR3 region, genomic DNA was extracted from the sorted cells. The immunoSEQ Assay was used for sequencing of TCRbeta CDR3 regions. Drawn from immuneACCESS, this table holds only the in-frame rearrangements with V and J called that TCRdb kept. Clones are partly lost; checked studies trace under half to an unresolved V gene and leave the rest unexplained. A total of about 41,000 clones appear in this sample, around four fifths of them only once. Under 45% of the sample is held by the ten biggest clonotypes. The trial excluded patients who had a history of autoimmune disease or who were on systemic immunosuppression. Peripheral blood for TCR sequencing was collected from all dose cohorts at baseline, on cycle 4 day 1, and on cycle 7 day 1. The samples were taken from a phase I, first-in-human, multicenter, open-label dose-escalation trial of ivuxolimab. Adults with locally advanced or metastatic melanoma, renal cell, hepatocellular, or head and neck squamous cell carcinoma were enrolled in the trial. Before TCR sequencing, CD4+ T cells and CD8+ T cells from peripheral blood were sorted into separate populations.

The TCR was taken from an adult with an advanced solid tumor such as melanoma, head and neck, liver or kidney cancer. The sequencing used CD4+ or CD8+ T cells sorted from blood, collected in a trial of the OX40 agonist ivuxolimab. This chain joins TRBV2 to TRBJ2-3; 7 bases in the junction line up with TRBD2. The CDR3 region reads CTSGVSTDTQYF. The DNA reads TGTACAAGCGGGGTTAGCACAGATACGCAGTATTTT.